This section outlines one T cell receptor beta chain sequence together with its context. The antigen this receptor binds is unknown. There are no base qualities to consult, and no much larger clone falls within one base. The V and J ends are trimmed by 3 bases and 4 bases, leaving 15 bases between them. Its CDR3 holds 15 amino acids, cysteine through phenylalanine. Only the CDR3 DNA stays, 45 bases, in frame from base 1. The germline V gene encodes CDR1 ENHRY and CDR2 SYGVKD. For sequencing, an Illumina NovaSeq 6000 was employed. cDNA libraries for TCRalpha and TCRbeta were prepared by 5'RACE using constant-segment primers, with sample barcodes and unique molecular identifiers added. Trizol reagent was used to extract RNA from every sample. Library amplification was performed in two PCR steps, and a second sample barcode and Illumina TruSeq adapters were introduced in the second step. Sequencing of the libraries was done on an Illumina NovaSeq, producing 2 x 150 bp paired-end reads. As for how the authors treated the data: With migec v1.2.7, reads were demultiplexed and then collapsed into UMI-guided consensus sequences. With mixcr v2.1.11, UMI consensuses were aligned to TRA and TRB V and J templates and assembled into clonotypes. Clonotypes were classified as expanded or contracted when called significant by both edgeR and NoisET, with noise models trained on biological replicates. For edgeR calls, a false discovery rate-adjusted p below 0.01 and a log2 fold-change threshold of 1 were applied. PCA with hierarchical clustering of max-normalized trajectories of the 1000 most abundant clonotypes was used as exploratory dynamics analysis. Separately sequenced CD4+ and CD8+ repertoires were used to assign a CD4 or CD8 phenotype to each responding clone. The public reads were reprocessed in TCRdb via fastp at Q25 and MiXCR, keeping in-frame beta chains. Identical CDR3 protein sequences are pooled into one entry, listed with their most common genes and DNA. None of the V and J calls come from the authors' own analysis; TCRdb made them. Across this sample there are over 70,000 distinct CDR3 sequences, with more than 13% seen only once. Jointly, the top ten make up roughly two fifths of the sample.

These data come from a study of T-cell memory formation after mild COVID-19 listed by TCRdb under 2021. With respect to the entire study: Most TCR sequence clusters were specific to one of the two donors. Two young, previously healthy adult volunteers, one female and one male, were included in the cohort. T-cell clones expanding and contracting after mild COVID-19 in two donors were tracked by longitudinal TCRalpha and TCRbeta repertoire sequencing. Here is what the overall study found, with its caveats: Only a couple of mild cases were covered by the study, and larger cohorts that include severe cases with pre-infection samples were considered necessary. SARS-CoV-2 specificity of the second-wave clones peaking on day 37 was not confirmed. Contracting CD4+ clones were found mainly in CM and EM memory subsets, while CD8+ clones were enriched in EMRA. The detection of some responding clones in pre-infection memory suggests that pre-existing cross-reactive memory T cells joined the SARS-CoV-2 response. Clones that contracted from day 15 to 85 showed balanced CD4/CD8 phenotypes, whereas a second wave of clones that expanded from day 15 to 37 leaned towards CD4+.

PBMCs were isolated by Ficoll-Paque density gradient centrifugation. The rearranged chain carries TRBV10-3 and TRBJ2-5, with the D gene uncertain. The receptor was isolated from a young man who had mild COVID-19 (a few samples of this study predate the infection). The sample titles of this study are shuffled in the database, so cell type and time point are left out; the donor was told from shared clones. The material sequenced was PBMCs or a T cell subset sorted from them (not recorded which). The DNA is as follows: TGTGCCATCAGTGACGCCCCTGTAGCCCCAGAGACCCAGTACTTC. Its protein product is CAISDAPVAPETQYF.